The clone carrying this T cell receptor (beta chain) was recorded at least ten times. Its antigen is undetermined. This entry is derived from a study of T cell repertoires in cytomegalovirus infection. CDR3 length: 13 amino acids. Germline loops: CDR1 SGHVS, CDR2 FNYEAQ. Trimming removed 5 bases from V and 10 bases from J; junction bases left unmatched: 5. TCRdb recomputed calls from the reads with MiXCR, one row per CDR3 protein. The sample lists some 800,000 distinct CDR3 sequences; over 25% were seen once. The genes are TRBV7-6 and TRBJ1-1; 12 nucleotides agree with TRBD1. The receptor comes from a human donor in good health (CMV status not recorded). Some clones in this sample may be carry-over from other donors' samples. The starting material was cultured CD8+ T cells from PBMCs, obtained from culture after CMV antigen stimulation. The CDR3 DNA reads TGTGCCAGCAGCGTTGGGACAGGGGGCCGAGCTTTCTTT. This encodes CASSVGTGGRAFF.